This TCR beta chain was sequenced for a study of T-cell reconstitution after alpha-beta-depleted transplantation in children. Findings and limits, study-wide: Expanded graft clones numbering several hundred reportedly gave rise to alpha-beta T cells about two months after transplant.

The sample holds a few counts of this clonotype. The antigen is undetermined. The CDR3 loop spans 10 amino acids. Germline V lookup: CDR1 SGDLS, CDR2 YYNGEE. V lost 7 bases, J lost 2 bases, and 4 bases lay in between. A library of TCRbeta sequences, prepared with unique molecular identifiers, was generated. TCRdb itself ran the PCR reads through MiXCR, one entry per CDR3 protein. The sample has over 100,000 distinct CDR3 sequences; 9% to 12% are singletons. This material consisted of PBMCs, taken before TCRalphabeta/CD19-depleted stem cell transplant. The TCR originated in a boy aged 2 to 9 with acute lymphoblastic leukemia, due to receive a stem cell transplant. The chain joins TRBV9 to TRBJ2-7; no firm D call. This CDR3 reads CASHPYEQYF. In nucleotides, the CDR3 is TGTGCCAGCCACCCCTACGAGCAGTACTTC.